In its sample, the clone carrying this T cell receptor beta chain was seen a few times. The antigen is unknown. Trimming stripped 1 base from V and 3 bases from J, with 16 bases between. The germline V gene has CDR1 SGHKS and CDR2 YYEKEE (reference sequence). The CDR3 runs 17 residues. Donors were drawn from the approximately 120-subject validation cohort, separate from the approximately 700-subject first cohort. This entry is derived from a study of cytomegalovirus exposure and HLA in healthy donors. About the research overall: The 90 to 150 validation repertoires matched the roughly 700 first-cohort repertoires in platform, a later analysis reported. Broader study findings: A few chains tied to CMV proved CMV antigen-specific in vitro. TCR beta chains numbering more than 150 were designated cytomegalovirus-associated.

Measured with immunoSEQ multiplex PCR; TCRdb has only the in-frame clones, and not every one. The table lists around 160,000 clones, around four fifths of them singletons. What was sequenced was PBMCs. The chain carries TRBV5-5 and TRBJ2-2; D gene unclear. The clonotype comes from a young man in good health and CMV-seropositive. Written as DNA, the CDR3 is TGTGCCAGCAGCTTGTCCCCCGCGGTCCTCGACACCGGGGAGCTGTTTTTT. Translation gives CASSLSPAVLDTGELFF.